This T cell receptor (beta chain) was recovered during a study of post-analysis software for immune sequencing data (dated by TCRdb to 2013 to 2016). Broadly, across the study: Relapsing-remitting, secondary progressive and progressive-relapsing multiple sclerosis were recorded as disease courses, and subtype annotation was lacking for some patients. The patient repertoires were set against roughly eleven previously published healthy control repertoires from donors whose ages ranged from roughly 6 to 25 years. A subset of samples was prepared in parallel using single-end sample barcoding, then pooled and co-amplified after Illumina adapter ligation.

Library method: PCR. TCRdb lists the instrument as Illumina HiSeq 2500. Unique molecular identifiers were incorporated into TCR beta cDNA libraries to reduce PCR and sequencing biases. Roughly 0.5 million cDNA molecules were obtained per 1 to 10 million input T cells, so each molecule approximated one T cell. The patient libraries were prepared and sequenced using the same protocol as the earlier healthy control dataset. Samples belonging to the same batch were prepared together, multiplexed and sequenced on a shared HiSeq lane. On the study's bioinformatics: MIGEC handled the raw barcoded reads, throwing out single-read molecular identifier groups before consensus assembly and CDR3 extraction. Clonotype tables were post-analysed with VDJtools, normalizing diversity by down-sampling all datasets to the smallest sample size. Repertoire overlap clustering matched CDR3 amino acid but not nucleotide sequences to correct batch-related cross-sample contamination. TCRdb reprocessing: public reads trimmed at Q25 with fastp, clones called with MiXCR, in-frame beta chains kept. Rows matching on CDR3 protein sequence are summarized as one entry with the most common DNA and genes. The V and J calls follow TCRdb's processing rather than the paper's. The sample has 350,000 to 450,000 distinct CDR3 sequences on record, approximately 38% of them singletons. The ten largest make up roughly 13% of the sample.

The germline V gene specifies MGHRA as CDR1 and YSYEKL as CDR2. Including cysteine and phenylalanine, the CDR3 has 15 amino acids. This entry keeps only the CDR3 DNA: 45 bases, framed from base 1. The trim is 2 bases for V and 0 bases for J, with a gap of 10 bases between the germline ends. TCR beta repertoires were profiled from peripheral blood of approximately 13 young patients with multiple sclerosis to demonstrate the VDJtools post-analysis software. The patients with multiple sclerosis were children and adolescents between roughly 6 and 15 years of age. The full study reports these points: The multiple sclerosis patient group was slightly younger than the control group. Normalized Chao1 diversity was significantly lower in multiple sclerosis patients than controls, suggesting substantial peripheral T-cell clonal expansion. Direct clustering with F measure revealed strong co-clustering of samples prepared in the same batch, which led to a batch-effect correction. Four or five TRBV segments, including TRBV5-6, TRBV5-1 and TRBV20-1, were significantly more frequent in patients than controls.

Remarks on this clonotype: Its antigen is still unknown. Within one base of it there is no much larger clone, and no base qualities were kept.

This clonotype was obtained from a girl aged 5-17 years with multiple sclerosis. The chain is encoded by TRBV4-1 joined to TRBJ1-1; no confident D gene assignment can be made. The sequencing input was blood. The CDR3 protein sequence reads: CASSQLPGLNTEAFF. The DNA is TGCGCCAGCAGCCAATTACCAGGTCTGAACACTGAAGCTTTCTTT.